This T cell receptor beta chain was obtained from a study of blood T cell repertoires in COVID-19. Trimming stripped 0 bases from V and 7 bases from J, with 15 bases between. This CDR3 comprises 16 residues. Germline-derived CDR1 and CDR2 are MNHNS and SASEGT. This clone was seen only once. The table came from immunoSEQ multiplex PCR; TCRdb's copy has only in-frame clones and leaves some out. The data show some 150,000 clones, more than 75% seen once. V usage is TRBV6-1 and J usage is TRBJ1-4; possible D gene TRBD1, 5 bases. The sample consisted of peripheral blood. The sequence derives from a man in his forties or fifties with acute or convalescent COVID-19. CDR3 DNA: TGTGCCAGCAGTGAAGCGCTAAGACAGAAAGGTGAAAAACTGTTTTTT. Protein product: CASSEALRQKGEKLFF.